One TCR beta chain is described in this entry. Profiling relied on immunoSEQ multiplex PCR, and the TCRdb table lists in-frame clones only, not all of them. The table shows 2.5 million or so clones, with around nine tenths occurring only once. The sample belongs to a study of shared clonotypes between healthy human individuals. This CDR3 is built from 14 residues. Germline CDR1 reads LGHNA; CDR2 reads YSLEER. J was trimmed by 5 bases and V by 4 bases; bases with no gene match: 5. The receptor was isolated from a man aged 18 to 30 in good health. The chain has TRBV4-3 and TRBJ2-5; 9 bases match TRBD2. Material for sequencing was naive CD4+ T cells sorted from blood. Subset specified: CD45RA+ positively selected. In nucleotides, the CDR3 is TGCGCCAGCAGCCCCGGACTAGCGTTGGAGACCCAGTACTTC. Translating it yields CASSPGLALETQYF.